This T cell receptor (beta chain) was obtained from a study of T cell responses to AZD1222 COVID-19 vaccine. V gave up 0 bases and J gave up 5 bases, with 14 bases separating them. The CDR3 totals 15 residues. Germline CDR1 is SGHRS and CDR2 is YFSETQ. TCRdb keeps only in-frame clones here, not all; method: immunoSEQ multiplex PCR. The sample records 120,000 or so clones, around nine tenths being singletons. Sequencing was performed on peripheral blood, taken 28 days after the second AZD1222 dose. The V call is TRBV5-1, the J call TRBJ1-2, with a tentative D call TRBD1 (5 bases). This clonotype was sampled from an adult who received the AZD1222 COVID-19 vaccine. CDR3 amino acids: CASSLEPQARYGYTF. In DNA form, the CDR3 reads TGCGCCAGCAGCTTGGAGCCACAGGCGCGTTATGGCTACACCTTC.